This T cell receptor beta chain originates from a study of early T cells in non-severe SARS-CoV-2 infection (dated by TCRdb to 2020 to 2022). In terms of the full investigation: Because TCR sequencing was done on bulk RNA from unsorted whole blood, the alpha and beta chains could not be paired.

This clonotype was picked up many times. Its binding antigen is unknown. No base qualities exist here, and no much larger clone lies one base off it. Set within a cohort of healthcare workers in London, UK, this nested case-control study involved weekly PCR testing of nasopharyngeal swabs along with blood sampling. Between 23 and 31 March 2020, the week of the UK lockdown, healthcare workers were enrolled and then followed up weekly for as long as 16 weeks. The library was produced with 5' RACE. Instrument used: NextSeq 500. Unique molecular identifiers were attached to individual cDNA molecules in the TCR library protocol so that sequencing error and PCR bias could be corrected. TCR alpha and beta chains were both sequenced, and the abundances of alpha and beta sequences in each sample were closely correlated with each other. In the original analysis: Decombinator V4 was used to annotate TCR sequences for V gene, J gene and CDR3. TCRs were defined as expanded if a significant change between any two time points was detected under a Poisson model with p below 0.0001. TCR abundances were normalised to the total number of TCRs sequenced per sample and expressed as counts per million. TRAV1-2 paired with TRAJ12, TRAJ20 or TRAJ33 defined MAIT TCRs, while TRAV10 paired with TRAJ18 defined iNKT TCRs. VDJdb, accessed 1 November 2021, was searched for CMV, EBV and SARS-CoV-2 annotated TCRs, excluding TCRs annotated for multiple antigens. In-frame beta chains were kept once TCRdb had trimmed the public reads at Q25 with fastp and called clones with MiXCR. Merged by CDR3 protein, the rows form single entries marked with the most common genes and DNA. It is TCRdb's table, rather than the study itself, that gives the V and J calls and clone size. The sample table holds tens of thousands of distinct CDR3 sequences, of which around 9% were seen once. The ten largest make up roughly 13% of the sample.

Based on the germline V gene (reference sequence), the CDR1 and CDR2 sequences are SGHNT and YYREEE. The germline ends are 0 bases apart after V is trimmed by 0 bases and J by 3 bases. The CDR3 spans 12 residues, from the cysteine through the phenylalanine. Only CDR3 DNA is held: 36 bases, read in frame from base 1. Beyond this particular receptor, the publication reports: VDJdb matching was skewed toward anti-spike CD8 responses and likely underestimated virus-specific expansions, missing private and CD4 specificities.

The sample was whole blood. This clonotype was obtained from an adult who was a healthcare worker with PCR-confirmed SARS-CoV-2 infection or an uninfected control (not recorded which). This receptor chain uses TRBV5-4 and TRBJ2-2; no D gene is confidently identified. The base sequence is TGTGCCAGCAGCTTGGACACCGGGGAGCTGTTTTTT. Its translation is CASSLDTGELFF.